Listed below are T cell receptor beta chains from one sample, sequenced in a study of blood T cells in healthy people across ages. TCRdb processed the 5' RACE reads anew with MiXCR; each CDR3 protein has one entry. The sample shows 580,000 or so distinct CDR3 sequences, around half of them seen only once. Sequencing input: blood. Receptors originate from a man older than 75 in good health. Each CDR3 is given without its conserved first and last residue. A D gene is named only where the DNA matches it firmly.

v_call: TRBV2
j_call: TRBJ2-5
d_call: -
cdr3_length: 12
cdr3_aa: ASRRGDTQETQY

v_call: TRBV5-5
j_call: TRBJ2-1
d_call: -
cdr3_length: 10
cdr3_aa: ASSPKEREQF

v_call: TRBV20-1
j_call: TRBJ2-5
d_call: TRBD2
cdr3_length: 13
cdr3_aa: SAEERGGGKETQY

v_call: TRBV5-1
j_call: TRBJ2-1
d_call: -
cdr3_length: 13
cdr3_aa: ASSRAGFPYNEQF

v_call: TRBV6-5
j_call: TRBJ1-2
d_call: -
cdr3_length: 14
cdr3_aa: ASRPPSGGVNYGYT

v_call: TRBV27
j_call: TRBJ1-2
d_call: -
cdr3_length: 10
cdr3_aa: ASSLYHHGYT

v_call: TRBV5-1
j_call: TRBJ1-1
d_call: TRBD1
cdr3_length: 15
cdr3_aa: ASERTGQGPSNTEAF

v_call: TRBV5-1
j_call: TRBJ2-1
d_call: TRBD2
cdr3_length: 16
cdr3_aa: ASSLGTAGGGSYNEQF

v_call: TRBV12-3/TRBV12-4
j_call: TRBJ2-5
d_call: -
cdr3_length: 13
cdr3_aa: ASSLRRRRQETQY

v_call: TRBV29-1
j_call: TRBJ1-2
d_call: TRBD1
cdr3_length: 10
cdr3_aa: SVEDREYGYT

v_call: TRBV6-2/TRBV6-3
j_call: TRBJ2-6
d_call: TRBD1
cdr3_length: 13
cdr3_aa: ASSRTGTGANVLT

v_call: TRBV7-2
j_call: TRBJ2-3
d_call: -
cdr3_length: 12
cdr3_aa: AGSPRMGTDTQY

v_call: TRBV6-1
j_call: TRBJ2-3
d_call: -
cdr3_length: 13
cdr3_aa: ASSDSLAIADTQY

v_call: TRBV6-2/TRBV6-3
j_call: TRBJ2-1
d_call: -
cdr3_length: 14
cdr3_aa: ASNGVGQVFYNEQF

v_call: TRBV7-2
j_call: TRBJ2-4
d_call: -
cdr3_length: 12
cdr3_aa: ASSLVGRADIQY

v_call: TRBV12-3/TRBV12-4
j_call: TRBJ1-1
d_call: -
cdr3_length: 12
cdr3_aa: ASSLGRQYTEAF

v_call: TRBV20-1
j_call: TRBJ2-7
d_call: TRBD1
cdr3_length: 12
cdr3_aa: SARPGQGYNEQY

v_call: TRBV7-6
j_call: TRBJ2-7
d_call: TRBD1
cdr3_length: 13
cdr3_aa: ASSHGQGVTGEQY

v_call: TRBV20-1
j_call: TRBJ1-1
d_call: -
cdr3_length: 11
cdr3_aa: SAPGAGSTEAF

v_call: TRBV6-6
j_call: TRBJ2-6
d_call: -
cdr3_length: 14
cdr3_aa: ASSYWSVTGANVLT

v_call: TRBV29-1
j_call: TRBJ2-2
d_call: -
cdr3_length: 12
cdr3_aa: SVPFAGNTGELF

v_call: TRBV20-1
j_call: TRBJ2-3
d_call: -
cdr3_length: 9
cdr3_aa: SARPRDTQY

v_call: TRBV20-1
j_call: TRBJ2-3
d_call: -
cdr3_length: 9
cdr3_aa: SARDAGTQY

v_call: TRBV7-9
j_call: TRBJ1-4
d_call: -
cdr3_length: 12
cdr3_aa: ASSQAATNEKLF

v_call: TRBV4-3
j_call: TRBJ2-7
d_call: -
cdr3_length: 12
cdr3_aa: ASSQDFVFGEQY

v_call: TRBV6-5
j_call: TRBJ2-3
d_call: -
cdr3_length: 12
cdr3_aa: ASSISRSSDTQY

v_call: TRBV20-1
j_call: TRBJ2-7
d_call: -
cdr3_length: 11
cdr3_aa: SASISSLYEQY

v_call: TRBV18
j_call: TRBJ1-2
d_call: -
cdr3_length: 14
cdr3_aa: ASSPPNMRANYGYT

v_call: TRBV28
j_call: TRBJ2-1
d_call: -
cdr3_length: 8
cdr3_aa: ASRPPEQF

v_call: TRBV12-3/TRBV12-4
j_call: TRBJ2-1
d_call: TRBD2
cdr3_length: 13
cdr3_aa: ASSPTASGRLEQF

v_call: TRBV7-2
j_call: TRBJ1-1
d_call: -
cdr3_length: 11
cdr3_aa: ASSLDIYTEAF

v_call: TRBV20-1
j_call: TRBJ2-3
d_call: -
cdr3_length: 12
cdr3_aa: SAGRDRRADTQY

v_call: TRBV5-1
j_call: TRBJ2-1
d_call: TRBD2
cdr3_length: 16
cdr3_aa: ASSLVGALGGRAYEQF

v_call: TRBV21-1
j_call: TRBJ1-5
d_call: -
cdr3_length: 13
cdr3_aa: ASATGGFSNQPQH

v_call: TRBV9
j_call: TRBJ2-1
d_call: -
cdr3_length: 13
cdr3_aa: ARSPVQTAWDEQF

v_call: TRBV20-1
j_call: TRBJ2-3
d_call: TRBD2
cdr3_length: 15
cdr3_aa: SATSSWTSGTPDTQY

v_call: TRBV20-1
j_call: TRBJ2-3
d_call: -
cdr3_length: 13
cdr3_aa: SARDMLTGGDTQY

v_call: TRBV9
j_call: TRBJ2-7
d_call: -
cdr3_length: 13
cdr3_aa: ASSVGGPSSYEQY

v_call: TRBV7-2
j_call: TRBJ1-2
d_call: -
cdr3_length: 11
cdr3_aa: ASSLGSGYGYT

v_call: TRBV20-1
j_call: TRBJ2-1
d_call: TRBD1
cdr3_length: 12
cdr3_aa: SARDSQGAGEQF

v_call: TRBV15
j_call: TRBJ1-4
d_call: -
cdr3_length: 12
cdr3_aa: ATSSMVGSEKLF

v_call: TRBV20-1
j_call: TRBJ2-5
d_call: TRBD1
cdr3_length: 13
cdr3_aa: SARLPGQLQETQY

v_call: TRBV9
j_call: TRBJ1-2
d_call: TRBD1
cdr3_length: 13
cdr3_aa: ASSPRDRSPYGYT

v_call: TRBV20-1
j_call: TRBJ2-7
d_call: -
cdr3_length: 11
cdr3_aa: SARDVRSLEQY

v_call: TRBV29-1
j_call: TRBJ1-3
d_call: -
cdr3_length: 11
cdr3_aa: SVAGDSGNTIY

v_call: TRBV20-1
j_call: -
d_call: TRBD2
cdr3_length: 14
cdr3_aa: SASTQSSGSTETQY

v_call: TRBV6-5
j_call: TRBJ2-6
d_call: TRBD1
cdr3_length: 14
cdr3_aa: ASSRDSVSGANALT

v_call: TRBV20-1
j_call: TRBJ2-1
d_call: TRBD2
cdr3_length: 12
cdr3_aa: SARTSAPYNEQF

v_call: TRBV7-2
j_call: -
d_call: TRBD2
cdr3_length: 16
cdr3_aa: ASSLGPSGLSTPYEQY

v_call: TRBV7-9
j_call: TRBJ2-7
d_call: -
cdr3_length: 12
cdr3_aa: ASSLAGDVYEQY

v_call: TRBV10-1
j_call: TRBJ1-1
d_call: -
cdr3_length: 11
cdr3_aa: ASSESKASWAF

v_call: TRBV5-1
j_call: TRBJ1-1
d_call: -
cdr3_length: 10
cdr3_aa: AGSFSENEAF

v_call: TRBV29-1
j_call: TRBJ2-1
d_call: -
cdr3_length: 10
cdr3_aa: SFGPFDSEQF